The entry below gives a single T cell receptor beta chain sequence along with its context. Its matching antigen is unknown. TCRdb re-analysed the RT-PCR reads in MiXCR, keeping a single row per CDR3 protein. Of about 650,000 distinct CDR3 sequences listed, 15% to 18% were seen once; the top ten hold 11%. CDR3 size: 14 residues. CDR1 MNHEY and CDR2 SVGEGT come from the germline V gene. V was trimmed by 1 base and J by 0 bases, leaving 6 bases between them. This sample is part of a study of response to subunit inactivated influenza vaccine. General observations from the study: Authors suggested that a seasonal influenza vaccination recruits few new T cells each time.

Sequenced here: PBMCs from blood, sampled about 11 days after vaccination. The chain joins TRBV6-2 or TRBV6-3 to TRBJ1-1; D unclear. The source is a man aged 45 to 65 who received an inactivated influenza vaccine. CDR3: CASSYYVVNTEAFF. CDR3 nucleotides: TGTGCCAGCAGTTACTACGTGGTGAACACTGAAGCTTTCTTT.